This entry features one T cell receptor beta chain sequence. This sample is part of a study of blood T cell repertoires in COVID-19. For the study at large: Sources were T cells, B-cell-depleted T cells, or PBMCs; the material itself was cDNA or gDNA.

The V segment lost 3 bases and the J segment 6 bases; nucleotides outside the gene matches: 4. Looked up from germline, CDR1 is SQVTM and CDR2 is ANQGSEA. The CDR3 is 13 amino acids. Method: immunoSEQ multiplex PCR; TCRdb's copy keeps in-frame clones and lacks some. Here the sample spans around 70,000 clones, over 80% being singletons. The sequenced material came from peripheral blood. This chain uses TRBV29-1 with TRBJ2-7; 11 bases map to TRBD2. The origin of this receptor is a woman aged 60-75 years with acute or convalescent COVID-19. CDR3 DNA sequence: TGCAGCGTTGAGGGGCTAGCGGGAGGCGAGCAGTACTTC. It specifies CSVEGLAGGEQYF.